This TCR beta chain was obtained from a study of circulating CD8 cells and anti-PD-1 response in melanoma. TCR libraries were prepared from about 16 ng of total RNA with the QIAseq Immune Repertoire TCR panel. Using its own MiXCR run on the reads, TCRdb lists one record per CDR3 protein. The top ten hold more than 25% of the sample, which has about 160 distinct CDR3 sequences, about 5% seen once. Live CD3+CD8+TCRalphabeta+ cells were sorted into four subsets by PD-1 and/or TIGIT. Material: CD8+ T cells from PBMCs, obtained at baseline or after one month of anti-PD-1 therapy (not recorded which). All receptors derive from a human donor with melanoma.

Within the sample, this clonotype is medium-sized. This chain connects TRBV19 to TRBJ1-5; TRBD1 matches at 7 bases. The germline gives CDR1 LNHDA, CDR2 SQIVND (reference sequence). J gave up 0 bases and V 3 bases, and 2 bases lay outside the gene matches. This CDR3 is built from 15 residues. CDR3 nucleotides: TGTGCCAGTAGTATCCGACAGGGTAGCAATCAGCCCCAGCATTTT. Amino acids: CASSIRQGSNQPQHF.